Presented here are 28 T cell receptor beta chains from one specimen sequenced in a study of T cell responses to AZD1222 COVID-19 vaccine. Assay used: immunoSEQ multiplex PCR; TCRdb lists only in-frame clones, some missing. The data contain 100,000 or so clones, roughly 90% of them seen just once; the ten biggest clones take up around 2.5%. The input for sequencing was peripheral blood, taken on day 0 of AZD1222 vaccination. These receptors were obtained from an adult in good health.

V usage is TRBV2 and J usage is TRBJ1-2, with a tentative D call TRBD1 (5 bases). The CDR3 has 14 amino acids. V lost 8 bases and J lost 8, with 21 bases in between. The germline V gene has CDR1 SNHLY and CDR2 FYNNEI. CDR3 sequence (DNA): TGTGCCAGCCCCCCGGGGGGTATGATTAGGGGCTACACCTTC. This translates into CASPPGGMIRGYTF.

The chain combines TRBV7-8 with TRBJ2-1; D is uncertain. Trimming removed 5 bases at V and 5 bases at J, with 4 bases between. Germline V CDR1 and CDR2: SGHVS, FQNEAQ. CDR3 length: 11 amino acids. The CDR3 loop reads CASSDHNEQFF. The CDR3 DNA reads TGTGCCAGCAGCGACCACAATGAGCAGTTCTTC.

The chain has TRBV5-1 and TRBJ1-2; 7 bases are shared with TRBD1. This CDR3 spans 16 amino acids. The germline V gene has CDR1 SGHRS and CDR2 YFSETQ. The V and J ends lost 0 bases and 8 bases, in that order; junction bases with no gene match: 13. DNA of the CDR3: TGCGCCAGCAGCTTGGAGGCGGGAGACAGGGAGGTGGGCTACACCTTC. This translates into CASSLEAGDREVGYTF.

This clone was counted only a few times. The chain carries TRBV20-1 and TRBJ2-7, with TRBD2 identical over 8 bases. There are 14 residues in the CDR3. Germline V gives CDR1 DFQATT, CDR2 SNEGSKA (reference sequence). J was trimmed by 7 bases and V by 3 bases; bases with no gene match: 11. CDR3 in amino acids: CSASNGGDADEQYF. The CDR3 bases are TGCAGTGCTAGTAACGGGGGGGATGCTGATGAGCAGTACTTC.

Concerning this clone: The same CDR3 arises from other DNA sequences in this sample as well. This chain joins TRBV5-1 and TRBJ1-1; 8 bases match TRBD1. Germline-derived CDR1 and CDR2 are SGHRS and YFSETQ. V dropped 4 bases and J dropped 3; count of bases not matched to a gene: 5. The CDR3 length is 14 residues. This CDR3 reads CASSLAGGYTEAFF. In DNA, the CDR3 is TGCGCCAGCAGCCTCGCAGGGGGCTACACTGAAGCTTTCTTT.

CDR3 amino acids: CASTPRSTGELFF. CDR3 nucleotide sequence: TGTGCCAGCACCCCCAGGAGCACCGGGGAGCTGTTTTTT. J is TRBJ2-2 and V is TRBV12-3 or TRBV12-4; no clear D gene. The CDR3 totals 13 residues. Trimming shortened V by 7 bases and J by 4 bases, and 10 bases separated the two germline ends.

The chain has TRBV19 and TRBJ1-2; 7 nucleotides match TRBD1. Germline assignment: CDR1 LNHDA and CDR2 SQIVND (reference sequence). CDR3 length: 16 residues. V lost 3 bases to trimming and J lost 3 bases; unmatched junction nucleotides: 10. The CDR3 here is CASSIRVGTDHYGYTF. The CDR3, as DNA: TGTGCCAGTAGTATTAGAGTCGGGACAGACCACTATGGCTACACCTTC.

The rearrangement joins TRBV2 to TRBJ1-4; TRBD1 matches at 8 bases. Germline CDR1 SNHLY, CDR2 FYNNEI. The CDR3 contains 15 residues. V gave up 7 bases and J gave up 7 bases; unmatched junction bases: 11. The CDR3 loop is CASMGQGAPSEKLFF. The DNA for the CDR3 is TGTGCCAGCATGGGGCAGGGGGCCCCTAGTGAAAAACTGTTTTTT.

The chain has TRBV3-1 (or the pseudogene TRBV3-2) and TRBJ1-2, with D unresolved. V was pared by 1 base and J by 6 bases, with 9 bases between. The CDR3 loop spans 13 amino acids. CDR1 and CDR2 (germline): LGHDT, YNNKEL (reference sequence). The CDR3 DNA is TGTGCCAGCAGCCAAGGCGCCCTCCATGGCTACACCTTC. It encodes CASSQGALHGYTF.

The rearrangement joins TRBV7-9 to TRBJ1-2; a possible D gene is TRBD1 (6 bases). The germline V gene has CDR1 SEHNR and CDR2 FQNEAQ (reference sequence). This CDR3 is 16 amino acids long. The V and J ends lost 5 bases and 7 bases respectively, with 23 bases between them. The CDR3 loop is CASSGKVRGRGFGYTF. CDR3 nucleotides: TGTGCCAGCAGCGGCAAGGTTAGGGGCAGGGGATTTGGCTACACCTTC. The full variable domain, completed using reference TRBV7-9 and TRBJ1-2, is DTGVSQNPRHKITKRGQNVTFRCDPISEHNRLYWYRQTLGQGPEFLTYFQNEAQLEKSRLLSDRFSAERPKGSFSTLEIQRTEQGDSAMYLCASSGKVRGRGFGYTFGSGTRLTVV.

The V call is TRBV7-3, the J call TRBJ1-1, with D maybe TRBD1 (5 bases). Germline V lookup: CDR1 SGHTA, CDR2 FQGTGA. The CDR3 is 14 residues long. V lost 1 base to trimming and J lost 4 bases, with 10 bases between them. The CDR3 sequence is CASSLIPGSTEAFF. Written as DNA, the CDR3 is TGTGCCAGCAGCTTAATTCCAGGGAGCACTGAAGCTTTCTTT.

The V call is TRBV25-1, the J call TRBJ1-2; D is undetermined. The CDR3 is made up of 13 amino acids. Germline-derived CDR1 and CDR2 are MGHDK and SYGVNS. The V end was cut by 2 bases, the J end by 8 bases, with 12 bases between. The CDR3 loop reads CASSEQNARGYTF. The CDR3 nucleotides read TGTGCCAGCAGTGAACAGAACGCGCGGGGCTACACCTTC.

V is TRBV15 and J is TRBJ2-7; D gene unclear. CDR3 size: 12 residues. Germline CDR1 reads LNHNV; CDR2 reads YYDKDF (reference sequence). The germline V and J ends were trimmed by 3 bases and 8 bases, with 11 bases remaining between them. In DNA, the CDR3 is TGTGCCACCAGCAGGGAAGGAGAAAAGCAGTACTTC. Protein: CATSREGEKQYF.

This chain links TRBV27 with TRBJ2-7; D may match TRBD1 or TRBD2 (7 bases each). Germline V gene sequence: CDR1 MNHEY, CDR2 SMNVEV (reference sequence). This CDR3 is 14 amino acids long. Trimming took off 1 base at V and 7 bases at J, with 14 bases between the two ends. CDR3: CASSLWGGGKEQYF. The CDR3, as DNA: TGTGCCAGCAGTTTATGGGGAGGGGGCAAAGAGCAGTACTTC.

The chain joins TRBV5-3 to TRBJ2-3, with TRBD2 matching over 8 bases. TRBV5-3 counts as an open reading frame of uncertain function. Trimming took 3 bases from V and 2 from J; bases not matched to a gene: 14. CDR3 size: 18 residues. The chain's CDR3 is CARSSKTRPGLVTDTQYF. The CDR3 bases are TGTGCCAGAAGCTCTAAGACACGTCCGGGACTAGTCACAGATACGCAGTATTTT.

The rearrangement joins TRBV18 to TRBJ2-1; TRBD2 agrees at 14 bases. J gave up 8 bases and V 4 bases, and 4 bases lay outside the gene matches. Germline loops: CDR1 KGHSH, CDR2 LQKENI. This CDR3 contains 15 residues. The CDR3 sequence is CASSQGLAGGDEQFF. In nucleotides, the CDR3 is TGTGCCAGCTCACAAGGACTAGCGGGAGGAGATGAGCAGTTCTTC.

The chain combines TRBV2 with TRBJ2-1; unclear D gene. In germline, CDR1 is SNHLY, CDR2 FYNNEI. The CDR3 is made up of 13 amino acids. V shed 4 bases and J shed 4 bases, with 8 bases lying between them. In nucleotides, the CDR3 is TGTGCCAGCAGTGTAATCAGTTACAATGAGCAGTTCTTC. Protein sequence: CASSVISYNEQFF.

The chain joins TRBV11-2 to TRBJ1-1; possibly TRBD1 for D (6 bases). Germline CDR1 reads SGHAT; CDR2 reads FQNNGV. The CDR3 is made up of 15 amino acids. Deletions cut 3 bases from V and 1 base from J, with 12 bases between. The CDR3 region has the DNA TGTGCCAGCAGCTTCGAGCCGGGACAGAACACTGAAGCTTTCTTT. Amino acid sequence: CASSFEPGQNTEAFF.

The rearrangement links TRBV19 to TRBJ1-4; D not certain. From germline, CDR1 is LNHDA and CDR2 SQIVND (reference sequence). Trimming removed 1 base at V and 2 bases at J, with 11 bases between. CDR3 size: 16 residues. The CDR3, as DNA: TGTGCCAGTAGTATAGTCTTTATGCCCACTAATGAAAAACTGTTTTTT. Encoded protein: CASSIVFMPTNEKLFF. The entire variable domain, with the rest obtained from reference TRBV19 and TRBJ1-4, is as follows: DGGITQSPKYLFRKEGQNVTLSCEQNLNHDAMYWYRQDPGQGLRLIYYSQIVNDFQKGDIAEGYSVSREKKESFPLTVTSAQKNPTAFYLCASSIVFMPTNEKLFFGSGTQLSVL.

This chain connects TRBV28 to TRBJ1-1; the D gene is possibly TRBD1 (6 bases). Per the germline V gene, CDR1 is MDHEN and CDR2 is SYDVKM. This CDR3 is built from 13 residues. Deletions cut 8 bases from V and 4 bases from J, with 14 bases between. CDR3 amino acids: CASGRSGVTEAFF. For the CDR3, the DNA is TGTGCCAGCGGCCGATCAGGGGTCACTGAAGCTTTCTTT.

The chain recombines TRBV18 with TRBJ1-3; D is perhaps TRBD1 (5 bases). CDR3 length: 15 amino acids. Germline lookup yields CDR1 KGHSH and CDR2 LQKENI. Trimming took off 4 bases at V and 1 base at J, with 11 bases between the two ends. In DNA, the CDR3 is TGTGCCAGCTCACGCACGACAGAGTCTGGAAACACCATATATTTT. This encodes CASSRTTESGNTIYF.

This rearrangement joins TRBV4-2 to TRBJ1-5; D is possibly TRBD1 (6 bases). CDR3 length equals 15 residues. CDR1 and CDR2 from the germline V gene are LGHNA and YNFKEQ. V lost 1 base, J lost 1 base, and 8 bases lay in between. The CDR3 loop is CASSQVQGSNQPQHF. Here the CDR3 DNA reads TGTGCCAGCAGCCAAGTACAGGGAAGCAATCAGCCCCAGCATTTT.

The chain carries TRBV5-6 and TRBJ1-5; D is unclear. Germline lookup yields CDR1 SGHDT and CDR2 YYEEEE. Trimming stripped 1 base from V and 4 bases from J, with 9 bases between. The CDR3 totals 14 residues. CDR3 in amino acids: CASSLLSGNQPQHF. For the CDR3, the DNA is TGTGCCAGCAGCTTGCTCAGTGGAAATCAGCCCCAGCATTTT.

This clone was seen a handful of times. V gene TRBV4-1 combines with J gene TRBJ1-2, with D tentatively TRBD1 (5 bases). CDR3 length equals 14 residues. V gave up 1 base and J gave up 8 bases, with 14 bases separating them. The germline V gene encodes CDR1 MGHRA and CDR2 YSYEKL. CDR3 DNA sequence: TGCGCCAGCAGCCAAGGGACGGCAGGGAGCGGCTACACCTTC. This encodes CASSQGTAGSGYTF.

V gene TRBV5-1 combines with J gene TRBJ2-1; TRBD2 agrees at 7 bases. Germline loops: CDR1 SGHRS, CDR2 YFSETQ. V gave up 3 bases and J gave up 4 bases; unmatched junction bases: 7. The CDR3 runs to 15 residues. The CDR3 loop is CASSSFSGAYNEQFF. Here the CDR3 DNA reads TGCGCCAGCAGCTCTTTCAGCGGGGCATACAATGAGCAGTTCTTC. Full variable domain (rest looked up from reference TRBV5-1 and TRBJ2-1): KAGVTQTPRYLIKTRGQQVTLSCSPISGHRSVSWYQQTPGQGLQFLFEYFSETQRNKGNFPGRFSGRQFSNSRSEMNVSTLELGDSALYLCASSSFSGAYNEQFFGPGTRLTVL.

This clone was counted once. The rearrangement uses TRBV4-1 and TRBJ2-5, with D uncertain. This CDR3 contains 14 residues. The germline CDR1 and CDR2 sequences are MGHRA and YSYEKL. V gave up 3 bases and J gave up 0 bases, with 8 bases separating them. In DNA, the CDR3 is TGCGCCAGCAGCCAGTGGACGAACCAAGAGACCCAGTACTTC. Amino acids: CASSQWTNQETQYF.

The chain employs TRBV4-1 and TRBJ2-7, with D perhaps given as TRBD1 or TRBD2 (5 bases each). Germline assignment: CDR1 MGHRA and CDR2 YSYEKL. Trimming stripped 0 bases from V and 2 bases from J, with 11 bases between. The CDR3 is 15 amino acids. The CDR3, as DNA: TGCGCCAGCAGCCAAGATCGGGGCCTGGCCTACGAGCAGTACTTC. The encoded protein is CASSQDRGLAYEQYF.

The CDR3 here is CASSADRGLNEQYF. The DNA for the CDR3 is TGTGCCAGCTCAGCTGACAGGGGGCTTAACGAGCAGTACTTC. The V call is TRBV18, the J call TRBJ2-7, with 10 positions matching TRBD1. Germline assignment: CDR1 KGHSH and CDR2 LQKENI. The CDR3 is 14 residues long. Unmatched junction bases numbered 6, after V lost 5 bases and J lost 5 bases.